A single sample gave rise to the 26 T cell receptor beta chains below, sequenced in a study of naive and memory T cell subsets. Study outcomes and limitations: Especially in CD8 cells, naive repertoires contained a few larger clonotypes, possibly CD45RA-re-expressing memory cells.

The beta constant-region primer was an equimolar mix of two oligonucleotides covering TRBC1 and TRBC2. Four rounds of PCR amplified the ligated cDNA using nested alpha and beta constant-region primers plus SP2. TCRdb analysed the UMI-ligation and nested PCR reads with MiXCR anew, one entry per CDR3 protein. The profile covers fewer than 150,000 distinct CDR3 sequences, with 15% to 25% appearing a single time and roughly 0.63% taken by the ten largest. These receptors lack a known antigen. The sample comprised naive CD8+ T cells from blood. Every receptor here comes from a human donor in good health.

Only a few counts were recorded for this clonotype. CDR3 bases: TGTGCCAGCAGTTTATCCGGGCCAGACACCGGGGAGCTGTTTTTT. Residues: CASSLSGPDTGELFF. The chain employs TRBV27 and TRBJ2-2; D unclear. V was clipped by 0 bases and J by 3 bases, with 8 bases between them. Germline V gene data show CDR1 as MNHEY and CDR2 as SMNVEV (reference sequence). The CDR3 loop spans 15 amino acids.

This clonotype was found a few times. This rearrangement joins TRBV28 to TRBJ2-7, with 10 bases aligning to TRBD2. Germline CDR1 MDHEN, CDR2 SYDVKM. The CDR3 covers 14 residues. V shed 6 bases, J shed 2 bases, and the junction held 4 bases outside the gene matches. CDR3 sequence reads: CASSGLAEPYEQYF. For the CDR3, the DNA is TGTGCCAGCAGCGGACTAGCGGAGCCCTACGAGCAGTACTTC.

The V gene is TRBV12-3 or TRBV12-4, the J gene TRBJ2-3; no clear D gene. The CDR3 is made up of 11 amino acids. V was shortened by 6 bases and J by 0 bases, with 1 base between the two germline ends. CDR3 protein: CASRSTDTQYF. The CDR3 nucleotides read TGTGCCAGCAGAAGCACAGATACGCAGTATTTT.

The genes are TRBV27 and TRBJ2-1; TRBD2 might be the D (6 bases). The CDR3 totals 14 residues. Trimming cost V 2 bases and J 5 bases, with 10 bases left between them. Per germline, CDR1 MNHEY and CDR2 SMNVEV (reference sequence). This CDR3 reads CASSLLASDNEQFF. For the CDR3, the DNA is TGTGCCAGCAGTTTACTAGCGTCGGACAATGAGCAGTTCTTC.

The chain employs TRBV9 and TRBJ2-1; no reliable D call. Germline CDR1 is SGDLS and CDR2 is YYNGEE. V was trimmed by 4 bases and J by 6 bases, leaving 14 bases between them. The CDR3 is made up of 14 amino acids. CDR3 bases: TGTGCCAGCAGCTCGAGCCAGGTTCCCAATGAGCAGTTCTTC. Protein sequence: CASSSSQVPNEQFF.

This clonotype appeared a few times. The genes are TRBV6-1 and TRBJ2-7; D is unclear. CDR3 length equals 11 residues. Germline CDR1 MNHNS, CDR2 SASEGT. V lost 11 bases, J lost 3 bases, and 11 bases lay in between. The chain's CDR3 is CAGSDSYEQYF. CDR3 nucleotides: TGTGCCGGAAGCGATAGCTACGAGCAGTACTTC.

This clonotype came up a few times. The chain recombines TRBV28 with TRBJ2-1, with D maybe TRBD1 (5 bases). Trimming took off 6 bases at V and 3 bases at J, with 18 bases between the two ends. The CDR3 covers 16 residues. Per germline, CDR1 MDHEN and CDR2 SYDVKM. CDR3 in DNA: TGTGCCAGCAGCGCTGATTTGGCAGGGTACTACAATGAGCAGTTCTTC. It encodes CASSADLAGYYNEQFF.

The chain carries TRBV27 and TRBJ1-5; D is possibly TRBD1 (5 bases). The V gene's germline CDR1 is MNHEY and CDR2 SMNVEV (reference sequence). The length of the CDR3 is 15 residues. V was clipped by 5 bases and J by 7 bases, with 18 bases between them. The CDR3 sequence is CASSPGPLMGQPQHF. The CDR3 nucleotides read TGTGCCAGCAGTCCGGGACCCCTTATGGGGCAGCCCCAGCATTTT.

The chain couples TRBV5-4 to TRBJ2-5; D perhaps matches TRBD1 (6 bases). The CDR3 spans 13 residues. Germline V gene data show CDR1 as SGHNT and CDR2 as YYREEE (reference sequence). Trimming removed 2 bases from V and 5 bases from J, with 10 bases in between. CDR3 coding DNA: TGTGCCAGCAGCTTAGAAACAGGGGAGACCCAGTACTTC. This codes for CASSLETGETQYF.

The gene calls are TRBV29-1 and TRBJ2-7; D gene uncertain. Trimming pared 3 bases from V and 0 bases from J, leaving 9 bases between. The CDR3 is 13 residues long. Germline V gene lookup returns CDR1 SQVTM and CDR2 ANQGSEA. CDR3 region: CSVDAGSSYEQYF. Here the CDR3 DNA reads TGCAGCGTTGACGCTGGCAGCTCCTACGAGCAGTACTTC.

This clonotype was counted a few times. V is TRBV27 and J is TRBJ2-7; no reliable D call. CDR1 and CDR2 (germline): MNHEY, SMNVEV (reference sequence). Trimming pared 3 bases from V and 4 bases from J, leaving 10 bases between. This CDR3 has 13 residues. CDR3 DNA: TGTGCCAGCAGTTTTGGGGTAGCTTACGAGCAGTACTTC. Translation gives CASSFGVAYEQYF.

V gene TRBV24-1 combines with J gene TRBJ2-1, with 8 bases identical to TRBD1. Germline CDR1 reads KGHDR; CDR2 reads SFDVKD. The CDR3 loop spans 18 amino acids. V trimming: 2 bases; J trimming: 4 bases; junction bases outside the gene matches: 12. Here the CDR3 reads CATSDSSDRAEGYNEQFF. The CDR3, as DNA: TGTGCCACCAGTGATTCCTCGGACAGGGCGGAGGGTTACAATGAGCAGTTCTTC.

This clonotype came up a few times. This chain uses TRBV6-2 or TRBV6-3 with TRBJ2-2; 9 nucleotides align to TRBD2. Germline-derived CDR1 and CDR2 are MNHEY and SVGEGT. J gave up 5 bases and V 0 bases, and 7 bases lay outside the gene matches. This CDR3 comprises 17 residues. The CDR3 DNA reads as TGTGCCAGCAGTTACTCGGTCCTAGCGGGATTTACCGGGGAGCTGTTTTTT. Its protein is CASSYSVLAGFTGELFF.

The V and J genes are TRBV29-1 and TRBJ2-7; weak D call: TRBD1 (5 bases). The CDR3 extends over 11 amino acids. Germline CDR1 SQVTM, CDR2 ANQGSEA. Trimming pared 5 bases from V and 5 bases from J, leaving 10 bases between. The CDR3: CSVPVGHEQYF. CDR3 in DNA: TGCAGCGTTCCGGTGGGGCACGAGCAGTACTTC.

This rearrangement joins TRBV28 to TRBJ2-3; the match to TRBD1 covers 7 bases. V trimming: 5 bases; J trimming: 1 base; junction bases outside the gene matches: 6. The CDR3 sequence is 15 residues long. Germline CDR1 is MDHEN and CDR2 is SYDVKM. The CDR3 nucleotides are TGTGCCAGCAGTCCGCCTGACAGGGGCACAGATACGCAGTATTTT. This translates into CASSPPDRGTDTQYF.

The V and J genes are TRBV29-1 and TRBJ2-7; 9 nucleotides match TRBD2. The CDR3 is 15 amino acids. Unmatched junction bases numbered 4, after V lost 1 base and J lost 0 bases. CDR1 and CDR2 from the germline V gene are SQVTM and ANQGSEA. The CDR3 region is CSVEGLAESSYEQYF. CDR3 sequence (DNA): TGCAGCGTTGAAGGACTAGCGGAGAGCTCCTACGAGCAGTACTTC.

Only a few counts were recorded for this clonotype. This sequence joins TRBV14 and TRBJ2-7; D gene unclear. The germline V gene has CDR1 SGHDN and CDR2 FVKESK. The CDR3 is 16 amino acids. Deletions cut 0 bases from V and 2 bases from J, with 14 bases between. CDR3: CASSQDFGLVPYEQYF. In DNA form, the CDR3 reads TGTGCCAGCAGCCAAGATTTCGGGCTCGTCCCCTACGAGCAGTACTTC.

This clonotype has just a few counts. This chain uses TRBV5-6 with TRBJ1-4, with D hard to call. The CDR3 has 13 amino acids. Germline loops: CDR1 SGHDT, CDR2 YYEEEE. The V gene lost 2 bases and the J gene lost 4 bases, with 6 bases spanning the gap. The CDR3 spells CASSFVGNEKLFF. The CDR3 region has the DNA TGTGCCAGCAGCTTCGTCGGTAATGAAAAACTGTTTTTT.

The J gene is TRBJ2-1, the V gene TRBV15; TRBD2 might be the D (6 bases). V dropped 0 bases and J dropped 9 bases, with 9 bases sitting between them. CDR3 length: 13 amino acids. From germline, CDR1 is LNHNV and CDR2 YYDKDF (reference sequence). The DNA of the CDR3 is TGTGCCACCAGCAGAGAACGAGCGGGTGAGCAGTTCTTC. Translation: CATSRERAGEQFF.

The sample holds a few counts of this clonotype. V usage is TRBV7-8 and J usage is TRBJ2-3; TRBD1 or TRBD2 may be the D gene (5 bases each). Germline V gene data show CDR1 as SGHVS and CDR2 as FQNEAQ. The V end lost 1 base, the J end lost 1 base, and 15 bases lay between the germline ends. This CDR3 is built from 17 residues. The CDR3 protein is CASSLGGDVTRTDTQYF. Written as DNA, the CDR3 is TGTGCCAGCAGCTTAGGTGGGGACGTTACCCGCACAGATACGCAGTATTTT.

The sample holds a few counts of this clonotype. CDR3 bases: TGTGCCAGCAGCGTAGGGCCACAGGGCAATCCGGAAGACTATGGCTACACCTTC. Its translation is CASSVGPQGNPEDYGYTF. J is TRBJ1-2 and V is TRBV9; TRBD1 is a possible D gene (6 bases). Trimming removed 0 bases from V and 3 bases from J, with 21 bases in between. Germline values: CDR1 SGDLS, CDR2 YYNGEE. The CDR3 totals 18 residues.

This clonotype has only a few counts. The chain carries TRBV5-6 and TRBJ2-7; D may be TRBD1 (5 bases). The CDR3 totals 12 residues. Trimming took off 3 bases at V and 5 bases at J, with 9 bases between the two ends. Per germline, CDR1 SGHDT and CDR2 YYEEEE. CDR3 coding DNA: TGTGCCAGCAGCTCTGCAGGGCACGAGCAGTACTTC. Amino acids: CASSSAGHEQYF.

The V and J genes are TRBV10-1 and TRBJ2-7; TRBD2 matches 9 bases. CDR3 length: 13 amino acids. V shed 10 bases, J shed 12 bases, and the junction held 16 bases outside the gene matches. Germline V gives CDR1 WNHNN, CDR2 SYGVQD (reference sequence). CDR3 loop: CATKGGGRASLYF. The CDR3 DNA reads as TGCGCCACCAAGGGTGGCGGGAGGGCCTCGTTGTACTTC.

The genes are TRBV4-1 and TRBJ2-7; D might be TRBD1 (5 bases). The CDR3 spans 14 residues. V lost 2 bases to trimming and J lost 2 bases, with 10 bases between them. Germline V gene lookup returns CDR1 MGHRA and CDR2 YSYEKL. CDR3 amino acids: CASSQQRGTYEQYF. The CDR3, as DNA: TGCGCCAGCAGCCAACAAAGGGGTACCTACGAGCAGTACTTC.

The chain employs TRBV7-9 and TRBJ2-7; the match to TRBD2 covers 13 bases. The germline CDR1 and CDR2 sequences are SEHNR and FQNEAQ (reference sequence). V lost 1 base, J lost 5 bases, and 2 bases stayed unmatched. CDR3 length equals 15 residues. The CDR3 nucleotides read TGTGCCAGCAGCTTAGGGACTAGCGGGAGTAACGAGCAGTACTTC. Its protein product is CASSLGTSGSNEQYF.

The chain's CDR3 is CSVVTSGNYNEQFF. The DNA of the CDR3 is TGCAGCGTTGTCACTAGCGGGAACTACAATGAGCAGTTCTTC. The rearrangement joins TRBV29-1 to TRBJ2-1, with 10 bases that match TRBD2. The CDR3 runs to 14 residues. Germline lookup yields CDR1 SQVTM and CDR2 ANQGSEA. Trimming removed 4 bases from V and 3 bases from J; junction bases left unmatched: 3.